This T cell receptor (beta chain) was identified in a study of blood T cell repertoires in COVID-19. As for the study in general: Acute-phase and convalescent COVID-19 samples originated in the United States, Italy and Spain. Sample material is recorded as cDNA or gDNA derived from T cells, B-cell-depleted T cells, or PBMCs.

Germline CDR1 MNHEY, CDR2 SVGAGI. This CDR3 has 14 residues. V was trimmed by 6 bases and J by 0 bases, leaving 11 bases between them. Repertoires were generated with immunoSEQ multiplex PCR, while TCRdb's copy carries only in-frame clones and drops some. The sample yields roughly 200,000 clones, roughly 82% seen once. Self-reported history from a screening survey and questionnaire set each donor's cohort. This receptor was taken from a middle-aged man with acute COVID-19. The material sequenced was PBMCs or T cells enriched from blood (not recorded which). The chain uses TRBV6-5 and TRBJ1-1; D is uncertain. The CDR3 is CASREDGMNTEAFF. The CDR3 bases are TGTGCCAGCAGGGAGGACGGCATGAACACTGAAGCTTTCTTT.